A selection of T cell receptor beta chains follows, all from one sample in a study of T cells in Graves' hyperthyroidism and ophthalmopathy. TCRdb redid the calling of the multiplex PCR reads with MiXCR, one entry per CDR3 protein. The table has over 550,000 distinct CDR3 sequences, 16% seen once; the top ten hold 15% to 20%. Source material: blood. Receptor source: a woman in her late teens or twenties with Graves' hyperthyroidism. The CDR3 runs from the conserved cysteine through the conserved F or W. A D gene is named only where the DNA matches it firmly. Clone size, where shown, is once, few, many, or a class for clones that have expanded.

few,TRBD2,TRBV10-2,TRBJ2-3,CASSELAGRTDTQYF,TGCGCCAGCAGTGAGCTAGCGGGACGCACAGATACGCAGTATTTT
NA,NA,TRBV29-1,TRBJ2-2,CSVGGTGQLFF,TGCAGCGTTGGGGGCACTGGACAGCTGTTTTTT
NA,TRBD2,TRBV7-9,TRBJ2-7,CASSLELQGGIYEQYF,TGTGCCAGCAGCTTAGAACTCCAGGGAGGGATCTACGAGCAGTACTTC
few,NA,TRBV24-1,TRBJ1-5,CATSAQGRNQPQHF,TGTGCCACCAGTGCCCAGGGACGCAATCAGCCCCAGCATTTT
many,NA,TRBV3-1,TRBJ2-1,CASSQVTLSTEQFF,TGTGCCAGCAGCCAAGTCACGCTTTCCACTGAGCAGTTCTTC
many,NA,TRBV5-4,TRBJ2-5,CASSLKGGGETQYF,TGTGCCAGCAGCTTGAAAGGGGGAGGAGAGACCCAGTACTTC
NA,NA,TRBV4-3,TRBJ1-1,CASSQHALSDGDTEAFF,TGCGCCAGCAGCCAACACGCATTGTCGGATGGCGACACTGAAGCTTTCTTT
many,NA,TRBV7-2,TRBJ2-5,CASSPTWSQETQYF,TGTGCCAGCAGCCCCACCTGGAGCCAAGAGACCCAGTACTTC
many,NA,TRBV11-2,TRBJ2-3,CASSLTGPLTLRESDTQYF,TGTGCCAGCAGCTTAACCGGCCCCCTAACCCTCCGAGAAAGTGATACGCAGTATTTT
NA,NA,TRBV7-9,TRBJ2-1,CASSFRGAAYNEQFF,TGTGCCAGCAGCTTTCGGGGGGCCGCCTACAATGAGCAGTTCTTC
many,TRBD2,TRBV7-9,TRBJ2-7,CASTTSGRPYEQYF,TGTGCCAGCACGACTAGCGGGAGACCCTACGAGCAGTACTTC
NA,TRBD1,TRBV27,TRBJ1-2,CASSIQGVGYGYTF,TGTGCCAGCAGTATACAGGGGGTAGGCTATGGCTACACCTTC
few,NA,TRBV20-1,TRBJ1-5,CSAIGSSNQPQHF,TGCAGTGCTATTGGAAGTAGCAATCAGCCCCAGCATTTT
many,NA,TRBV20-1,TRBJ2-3,CSGVRGTSTDTQYF,TGCAGCGGAGTTCGGGGCACGAGCACAGATACGCAGTATTTT
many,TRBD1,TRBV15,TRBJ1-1,CATSRDWDSLIMNTEAFF,TGTGCCACCAGCAGAGATTGGGACAGCCTGATAATGAACACTGAAGCTTTCTTT
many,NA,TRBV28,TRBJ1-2,CASSSLNTYGYTF,TGTGCCAGCAGTTCACTAAATACCTATGGCTACACCTTC
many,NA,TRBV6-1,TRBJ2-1,CASRRGDDYNEQFF,TGTGCCAGCAGGAGGGGGGACGATTACAATGAGCAGTTCTTC
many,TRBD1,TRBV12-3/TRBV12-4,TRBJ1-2,CASSSFRTGGYYGYTF,TGTGCCAGCAGTTCCTTCCGGACAGGGGGCTACTATGGCTACACCTTC
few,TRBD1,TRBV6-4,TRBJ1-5,CASPRTGGPQYQPQHF,TGTGCCAGCCCTCGGACAGGGGGGCCCCAGTATCAGCCCCAGCATTTT
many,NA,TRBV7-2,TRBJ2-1,CASTHWGAGDNEQFF,TGTGCCAGCACCCATTGGGGGGCGGGCGACAATGAGCAGTTCTTC
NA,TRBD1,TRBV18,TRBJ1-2,CASSPGQADGYTF,TGTGCCAGCTCACCGGGACAGGCCGATGGCTACACCTTC
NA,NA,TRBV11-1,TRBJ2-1,CASSRTFSSYNEQFF,TGTGCCAGCAGCCGGACATTTTCCTCCTACAATGAGCAGTTCTTC
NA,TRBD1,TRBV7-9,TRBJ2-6,CASSPPGQKSGANVLTF,TGTGCCAGCAGTCCTCCGGGACAGAAGTCTGGGGCCAACGTCCTGACTTTC
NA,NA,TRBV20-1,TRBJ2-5,CSASQARGLQETQYF,TGCAGTGCTAGCCAAGCGCGGGGGCTCCAAGAGACCCAGTACTTC
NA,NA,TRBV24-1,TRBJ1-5,CATSDSTRAESNQPQHF,TGTGCCACCAGTGACTCCACCAGGGCGGAAAGCAATCAGCCCCAGCATTTT
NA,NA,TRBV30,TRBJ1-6,CAWSVRRTYNSPLHF,TGTGCCTGGAGTGTAAGGCGTACCTATAATTCACCCCTCCACTTT
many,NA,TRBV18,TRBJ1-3,CASSPGGNTIYF,TGTGCCAGCTCACCAGGCGGAAACACCATATATTTT
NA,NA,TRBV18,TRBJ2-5,CASSVSVKETHYF,TGTGCCAGCTCGGTCAGTGTTAAAGAGACCCACTACTTC
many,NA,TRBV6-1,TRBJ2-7,CASSAAGVPSSYEQYF,TGTGCCAGCAGTGCTGCAGGGGTCCCCAGCTCCTACGAGCAGTACTTC
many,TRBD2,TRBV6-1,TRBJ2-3,CASSELAGGDTQYF,TGTGCCAGCAGTGAACTAGCGGGAGGAGATACGCAGTATTTT
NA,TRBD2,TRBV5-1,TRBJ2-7,CASSLQVAGGLHEHYF,TGCGCCAGCAGCTTGCAGGTAGCGGGGGGTCTCCACGAGCATTACTTC
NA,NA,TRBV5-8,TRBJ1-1,CASSLVSGGHTEAFF,TGTGCCAGCAGCTTGGTCTCCGGGGGCCATACTGAAGCTTTCTTT